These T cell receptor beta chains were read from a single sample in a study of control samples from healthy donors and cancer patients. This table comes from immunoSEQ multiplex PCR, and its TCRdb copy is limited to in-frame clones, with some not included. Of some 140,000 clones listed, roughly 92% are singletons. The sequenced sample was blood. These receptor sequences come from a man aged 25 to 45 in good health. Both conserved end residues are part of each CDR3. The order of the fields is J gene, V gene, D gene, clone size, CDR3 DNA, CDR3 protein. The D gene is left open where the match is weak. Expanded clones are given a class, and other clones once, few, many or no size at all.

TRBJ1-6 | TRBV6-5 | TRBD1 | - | TGTGCCAGCAGTTACGGCGCAGGGGGCAGGTCACCCCTCCACTTT | CASSYGAGGRSPLHF
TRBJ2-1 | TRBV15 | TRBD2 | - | TGTGCCACCAGCAGAGTCTCTAGCGGGAGAACCTACAATGAGCAGTTCTTC | CATSRVSSGRTYNEQFF
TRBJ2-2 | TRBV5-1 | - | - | TGCGCCAGCAGCCCAAGTCCGGGGGTGAACACCGGGGAGCTGTTTTTT | CASSPSPGVNTGELFF
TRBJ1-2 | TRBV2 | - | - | TGTGCCAGCAGTGTGGACAGAACCAGGGGCTATGGCTACACCTTC | CASSVDRTRGYGYTF
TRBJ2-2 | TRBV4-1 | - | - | TGCGCCTCCAGGCCCGGGGTTACCGGGGAGCTGTTTTTT | CASRPGVTGELFF
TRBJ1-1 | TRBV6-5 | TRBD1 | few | TGTGCCAGCAGAAGGGACAGGGGGCTGGACACTGAAGCTTTCTTT | CASRRDRGLDTEAFF
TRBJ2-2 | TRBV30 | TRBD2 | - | TGTGCCTGGATCTCCGCGCTAGCGGGAGCGAACACCGGGGAGCTGTTTTTT | CAWISALAGANTGELFF
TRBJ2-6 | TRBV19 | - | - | TGTGCCAGTAGTATGCCAGAGGGGGCTGGGGCCAACGTCCTGACTTTC | CASSMPEGAGANVLTF
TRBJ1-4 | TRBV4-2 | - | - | TGTGCCAGCAGCCAAGGTCGGGTGGAAAAACTGTTTTTT | CASSQGRVEKLFF
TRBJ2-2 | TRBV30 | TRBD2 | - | TGTGCCTGGAGTTCCCCCGGGAGGGACACCGGGGAGCTGTTTTTT | CAWSSPGRDTGELFF
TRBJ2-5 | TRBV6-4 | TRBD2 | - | TGCGCCACCGCCAGTGTACCGCCGGGGAATAGCGGGAGAGGTGAGACCCAGTACTTC | CATASVPPGNSGRGETQYF
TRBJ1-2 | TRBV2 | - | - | TGTGCCAGCAGTCACGGTCTCAGGGATCCCAACTATGGCTACACCTTC | CASSHGLRDPNYGYTF
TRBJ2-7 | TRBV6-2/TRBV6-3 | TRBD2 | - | TGTGCCAGCAGCCTAGCGGGTATCTACGAGCAGTACTTC | CASSLAGIYEQYF
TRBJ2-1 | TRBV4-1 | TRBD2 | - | TGCGCCAGCAGCCAAGTCCGGGGACTAGCGGTAGAGGTCAATGAGCAGTTCTTC | CASSQVRGLAVEVNEQFF
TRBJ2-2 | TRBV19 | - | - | TGTGCCAGTAGTATTGAGTGGGGAACCACCGGGGAGCTGTTTTTT | CASSIEWGTTGELFF
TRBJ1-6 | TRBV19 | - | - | TGTGCCAGTGATGGGGGCCACCTCCTCCACTTT | CASDGGHLLHF
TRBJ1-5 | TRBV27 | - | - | TGTGCCAGCAGTCCCTACCAGGGGAATGGCAATCAGCCCCAGCATTTT | CASSPYQGNGNQPQHF
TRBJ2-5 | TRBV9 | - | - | TGTGCCAGCAGCTCCCCCCGGAAGACCCAGTACTTC | CASSSPRKTQYF
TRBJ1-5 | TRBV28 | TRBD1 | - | TGTGCCAGCATTTTTTTCCTGGACAGGTACAATCAGCCCCAGCATTTT | CASIFFLDRYNQPQHF
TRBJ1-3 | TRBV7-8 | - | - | TGTGCCAGCAGCTTAGCAGGGGGGGGCTCTGGAAACACCATATATTTT | CASSLAGGGSGNTIYF
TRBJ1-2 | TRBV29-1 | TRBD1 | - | TGCAGCGCTGGGACAGGCGTGAACTATGGCTACACCTTC | CSAGTGVNYGYTF
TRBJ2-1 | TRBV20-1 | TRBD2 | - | TGCAGTGCAGGCGGGAGTAATGAGCAGTTCTTC | CSAGGSNEQFF
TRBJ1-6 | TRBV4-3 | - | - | TGCGCCAGCAGCCAAGCAGCCCGGGTAGATTCACCCCTCCACTTT | CASSQAARVDSPLHF
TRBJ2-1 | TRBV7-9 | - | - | TGTGCCAGCAGCCAACGAGAGGAGCAGTTCTTC | CASSQREEQFF
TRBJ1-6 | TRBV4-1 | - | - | TGCGCCAGCAGCCAAGATAGGGTGAATTCACCCCTCCACTTT | CASSQDRVNSPLHF
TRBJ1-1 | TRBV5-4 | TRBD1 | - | TGTGCCAGCAGCTCCCAGGGGGCGACTGAAGCTTTCTTT | CASSSQGATEAFF
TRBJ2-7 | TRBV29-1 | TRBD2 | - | TGCAGCGTGTCTCTCCTAGCGGGAGGGCCGGGGGAGCAGTACTTC | CSVSLLAGGPGEQYF
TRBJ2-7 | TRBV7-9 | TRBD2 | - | TGTGCCAGCGGGTTCCCAAGTACTAGCGGGAGGCTCTCCTACGAGCAGTACTTC | CASGFPSTSGRLSYEQYF
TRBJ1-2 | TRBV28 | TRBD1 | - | TGTGCCAGCAGTGGGACAGGGGTAGCTAACTATGGCTACACCTTC | CASSGTGVANYGYTF
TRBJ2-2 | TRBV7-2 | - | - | TGTGCCAGCAGGCGACCCGGGACGGACGGGGAGCTGTTTTTT | CASRRPGTDGELFF
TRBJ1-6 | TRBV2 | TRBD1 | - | TGTGCCAGCAGTACAGACAGGGGGCGCCTAGAATCACCCCTCCACTTT | CASSTDRGRLESPLHF
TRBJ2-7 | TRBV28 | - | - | TGTGCCAGCAGTTCCCCGCGGGAGCAGTACTTC | CASSSPREQYF
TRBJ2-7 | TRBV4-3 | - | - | TGCGCCAGCAGCCAAGAGCGGAGGTCCGAGCAGTACTTC | CASSQERRSEQYF
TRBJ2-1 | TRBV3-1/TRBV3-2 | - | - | TGTGCCAGCAGCCAACAACACTACAATGAGCAGTTCTTC | CASSQQHYNEQFF
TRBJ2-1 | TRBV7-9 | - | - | TGTGCCAGCAGCTCTGGGGGCTACTACAATGAGCAGTTCTTC | CASSSGGYYNEQFF
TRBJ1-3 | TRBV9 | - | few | TGTGCCAGCAGCGTAGAGGAGGGAAACACCATATATTTT | CASSVEEGNTIYF
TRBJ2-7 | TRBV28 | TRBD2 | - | TGTGCCAGCAGTTTAGGGGGGGGTTACGAGCAGTACTTC | CASSLGGGYEQYF
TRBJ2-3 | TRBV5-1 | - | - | TGCGCCAGCAGCTTAGCGGCGCCATCGGATACGCAGTATTTT | CASSLAAPSDTQYF
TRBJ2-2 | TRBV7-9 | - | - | TGTGCCAGCAGCTCGACAAGGGGTGACACCGGGGAGCTGTTTTTT | CASSSTRGDTGELFF
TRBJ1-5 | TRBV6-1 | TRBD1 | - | TGTGCCAGCAGTGAGACAGGGGGGGGGAATCAGCCCCAGCATTTT | CASSETGGGNQPQHF
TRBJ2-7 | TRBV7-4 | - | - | TGTGCCAGCAGCTTAGTTCAGGGAAGGTCTAACTACGAGCAGTACTTC | CASSLVQGRSNYEQYF
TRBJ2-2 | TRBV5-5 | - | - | TGTGCCAGCAGCTTGGGCACGACCGGGGAGCTGTTTTTT | CASSLGTTGELFF
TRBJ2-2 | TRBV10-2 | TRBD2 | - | TGCGCCAGCACGCTAGCGGGATCGGGCACCGGGGAGCTGTTTTTT | CASTLAGSGTGELFF
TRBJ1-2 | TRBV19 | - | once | TGTGCCAGTAGTCGGGCTACTAACTATGGCTACACCTTC | CASSRATNYGYTF
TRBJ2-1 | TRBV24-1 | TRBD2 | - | TGTGCCACCAGTGATCGGACTAGCGGAACCTACAATGAGCAGTTCTTC | CATSDRTSGTYNEQFF
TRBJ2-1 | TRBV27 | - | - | TGTGCCACCACCCAGGGTGGGACCTACAATGAGCAGTTCTTC | CATTQGGTYNEQFF
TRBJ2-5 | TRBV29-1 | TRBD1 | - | TGCAGCGTGCCCGGGACAGGCCAAGAGACCCAGTACTTC | CSVPGTGQETQYF
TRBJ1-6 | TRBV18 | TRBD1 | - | TGTGCCAGCTCACCACCGTCAGGGGGCGCGTATTCACCCCTCCACTTT | CASSPPSGGAYSPLHF
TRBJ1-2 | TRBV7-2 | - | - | TGTGCCAGCACCTCCTGGGTGTTGGAGCCCTACACCTTC | CASTSWVLEPYTF
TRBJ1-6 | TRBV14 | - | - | TGTGCCAGCAGCCAAGGGGCTCAAAATTCACCCCTCCACTTT | CASSQGAQNSPLHF
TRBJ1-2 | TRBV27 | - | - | TGTGCCAGCAGTAGAGGGTCGCGTGGATATGGCTACACCTTC | CASSRGSRGYGYTF
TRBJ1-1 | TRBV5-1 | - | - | TGCGCCAGCAGCTTAAGTGTGAACACTGAAGCTTTCTTT | CASSLSVNTEAFF